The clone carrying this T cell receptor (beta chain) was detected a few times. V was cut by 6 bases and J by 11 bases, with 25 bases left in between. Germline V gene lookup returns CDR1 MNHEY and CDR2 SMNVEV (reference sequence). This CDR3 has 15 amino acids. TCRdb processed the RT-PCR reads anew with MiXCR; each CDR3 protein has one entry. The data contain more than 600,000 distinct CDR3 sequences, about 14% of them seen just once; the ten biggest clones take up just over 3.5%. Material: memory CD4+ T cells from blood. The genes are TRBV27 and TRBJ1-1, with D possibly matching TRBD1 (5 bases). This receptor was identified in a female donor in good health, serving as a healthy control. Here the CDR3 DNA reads TGTGCCAGCAGCCCCCCCGGCGGGGCTAGGCAACAGGCTTTCTTT. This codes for CASSPPGGARQQAFF.